The 20 T cell receptor beta chains given below trace back to one sample, sequenced in a study of graft-versus-host responses after intestinal transplantation. The repertoire was sequenced with immunoSEQ multiplex PCR; TCRdb's copy has only in-frame clones and lacks some. The sample has 6,500 to 10,000 clones, approximately 30% seen once. The material was alloreactive CD4+ T cells from a mixed lymphocyte reaction culture, obtained before intestinal transplant. The sample's subset: CFSE-low proliferating T cells sorted from approximately 6-day pre-transplant mixed lymphocyte reaction (GvH or HvG direction). The receptors derive from a human patient who received an intestinal transplant.

In its sample, this clone ranks as medium-sized. The chain is built from TRBV29-1 and TRBJ2-7, with unresolved D. Trimming left V 0 bases short and J 0 bases short, with 6 bases between. The CDR3 spans 13 residues. Germline-derived CDR1 and CDR2 are SQVTM and ANQGSEA. DNA of the CDR3: TGCAGCGTTGAAGATGGGCGCTCCTACGAGCAGTACTTC. Protein product: CSVEDGRSYEQYF.

This clone is labeled as medium-sized. The V and J genes are TRBV9 and TRBJ2-2; D is unclear. The CDR3 spans 14 residues. The V gene's germline CDR1 is SGDLS and CDR2 YYNGEE. Trimming removed 0 bases from V and 2 bases from J, with 5 bases in between. CDR3 protein: CASSVDLNTGELFF. In DNA form, the CDR3 reads TGTGCCAGCAGCGTAGATTTAAACACCGGGGAGCTGTTTTTT.

Within the sample, this clone is medium-sized. The chain carries TRBV18 and TRBJ2-1; D call uncertain. From germline, CDR1 is KGHSH and CDR2 LQKENI. This CDR3 has 16 amino acids. Trimming shortened V by 3 bases and J by 4 bases, and 16 bases separated the two germline ends. CDR3 amino acids: CASSPSRPSSYNEQFF. The CDR3 nucleotides are TGTGCCAGCTCACCCTCGCGGCCCTCCTCTTACAATGAGCAGTTCTTC.

Only a few counts were recorded for this clone. DNA for the CDR3: TGTGCCAGCAGCGTAGGGGAGCGGGAGTACTACGAGCAGTACTTC. Its translation is CASSVGEREYYEQYF. The J gene is TRBJ2-7, the V gene TRBV9, with 8 nucleotides matching TRBD2. The CDR3 sequence is 15 residues long. The J segment lost 3 bases and the V segment lost 0 bases, leaving 5 bases of the junction unmatched. Germline V CDR1 and CDR2: SGDLS, YYNGEE.

The chain employs TRBV25-1 and TRBJ2-3; D possibly corresponds to TRBD1 (6 bases). The V gene lost 4 bases and the J gene lost 7 bases, with 12 bases spanning the gap. This CDR3 is 13 amino acids long. The germline V gene has CDR1 MGHDK and CDR2 SYGVNS. The CDR3 is CASSAFTGNTQYF. The CDR3 DNA reads TGTGCCAGCAGTGCTTTTACAGGGAATACGCAGTATTTT.

There are a few counts of this clone. CDR3 DNA: TGTGCCAGCAGTTACTCGGGGGGGTCCAAAGAGACCCAGTACTTC. Its protein product is CASSYSGGSKETQYF. The V call is TRBV6-5, the J call TRBJ2-5; 7 bases map to TRBD2. The CDR3 sequence is 15 residues long. The V gene's germline CDR1 is MNHEY and CDR2 SVGAGI. V lost 0 bases to trimming and J lost 3 bases; unmatched junction nucleotides: 4.

This clone was found a few times. The chain employs TRBV9 and TRBJ2-4; D gene ambiguous. Germline values: CDR1 SGDLS, CDR2 YYNGEE. The germline V and J ends were trimmed by 0 bases and 3 bases, with 19 bases remaining between them. The CDR3 sequence is 18 residues long. Here the CDR3 reads CASSVDPGPLLIKNIQYF. CDR3 in DNA: TGTGCCAGCAGCGTAGACCCGGGTCCTCTTTTAATCAAAAACATTCAGTACTTC.

This clone was detected a few times. The gene calls are TRBV2 and TRBJ1-1, with 9 positions matching TRBD1. V lost 5 bases and J lost 5; bases outside the gene matches: 6. Germline loops: CDR1 SNHLY, CDR2 FYNNEI. The CDR3 length is 14 residues. The chain's CDR3 is CASSKQDRGTEAFF. The CDR3, as DNA: TGTGCCAGCAGTAAACAGGACAGGGGAACTGAAGCTTTCTTT.

This clone was detected a few times. The chain combines TRBV6-9 with TRBJ2-7; 9 positions match TRBD1. Per germline, CDR1 MNHGY and CDR2 SVAAGI. The CDR3 has 11 residues. V shed 5 bases, J shed 12 bases, and the junction held 5 bases outside the gene matches. CDR3 protein: CASSRDRVLYF. Written as DNA, the CDR3 is TGTGCCAGCAGTCGGGACAGGGTTCTGTACTTC.

This clone was seen more than once but under ten times. This sequence joins TRBV6-5 and TRBJ1-2, with TRBD1 identical over 10 bases. J was trimmed by 4 bases and V by 2 bases; bases with no gene match: 1. The germline gives CDR1 MNHEY, CDR2 SVGAGI. This CDR3 spans 14 amino acids. CDR3 sequence: CASSYRDRGYGYTF. CDR3 in DNA: TGTGCCAGCAGTTACCGGGACAGGGGCTATGGCTACACCTTC.

By share, this clone counts as medium-sized (0.01 to 0.1%). The chain recombines TRBV5-6 with TRBJ1-4; D is unresolved. The CDR3 has 12 residues. Trimming removed 0 bases at V and 8 bases at J, with 5 bases between. Germline CDR1 is SGHDT and CDR2 is YYEEEE. The CDR3 region has the DNA TGTGCCAGCAGCTTGGGAGGGGAAAAACTGTTTTTT. Encoded protein: CASSLGGEKLFF.

This clone turned up a few times. The chain joins TRBV9 to TRBJ2-5; TRBD2 aligns across 15 bases. With 4 bases clipped from V and 2 bases from J, the junction kept 3 bases outside the gene matches. Germline V gives CDR1 SGDLS, CDR2 YYNGEE. CDR3 length: 16 residues. The CDR3 protein is CASSPGLAGGQETQYF. CDR3 DNA sequence: TGTGCCAGCAGCCCCGGACTAGCGGGGGGGCAAGAGACCCAGTACTTC.

This chain connects TRBV28 to TRBJ1-3, with D uncertain. This CDR3 region has 14 residues. Trimming took 2 bases from V and 4 from J, leaving 9 bases between them. Germline lookup yields CDR1 MDHEN and CDR2 SYDVKM. As DNA, the CDR3 is TGTGCCAGCAGTTTAGAAGCCTCAGGAAACACCATATATTTT. Encoded protein: CASSLEASGNTIYF.

The CDR3 loop reads CASSPGGGAGEKLFF. The DNA of the CDR3 is TGCGCCAGCAGCCCCGGAGGGGGGGCTGGTGAAAAACTGTTTTTT. The chain employs TRBV5-1 and TRBJ1-4; tentatively, D is TRBD1 (6 bases). Germline V gives CDR1 SGHRS, CDR2 YFSETQ. The CDR3 is made up of 15 amino acids. Trimming took 4 bases from V and 7 from J, leaving 17 bases between them.

Only a few counts were recorded for this clone. This rearrangement joins TRBV5-6 to TRBJ1-2; 7 bases line up with TRBD1. Germline assignment: CDR1 SGHDT and CDR2 YYEEEE. Unmatched junction bases numbered 5, after V lost 1 base and J lost 8 bases. CDR3 length: 13 residues. CDR3 sequence (DNA): TGTGCCAGCAGCTTGACAGGGGAAAACGGCTACACCTTC. Amino acid sequence: CASSLTGENGYTF.

The chain links TRBV19 to TRBJ1-5; TRBD1 aligns across 10 bases. V was pared by 4 bases and J by 6 bases, with 6 bases of the junction left unmatched. Looked up from germline, CDR1 is LNHDA and CDR2 is SQIVND (reference sequence). The CDR3 runs to 15 residues. The CDR3 here is CASSRPGQGIQPQHF. The CDR3 DNA sequence: TGTGCCAGTAGTAGACCGGGACAGGGGATTCAGCCCCAGCATTTT.

The chain carries TRBV28 and TRBJ1-5; no clear D. V dropped 4 bases and J dropped 5 bases, with 6 bases sitting between them. The CDR3 is 12 amino acids. Germline loops: CDR1 MDHEN, CDR2 SYDVKM. CDR3 DNA: TGTGCCAGCAGTTCCCTTTATCAGCCCCAGCATTTT. Translation: CASSSLYQPQHF.

In its sample, this clone was seen a few times. V gene TRBV5-5 combines with J gene TRBJ1-2; 8 bases match TRBD1. The CDR3 loop spans 15 amino acids. With V trimmed by 3 bases and J by 0 bases, 4 bases remained unmatched. The germline gives CDR1 SGHKS, CDR2 YYEKEE (reference sequence). This chain's CDR3 is CASSWTGLANYGYTF. In nucleotides, the CDR3 is TGTGCCAGCAGCTGGACAGGGTTAGCTAACTATGGCTACACCTTC.

The J gene is TRBJ1-2, the V gene TRBV6-5; D may be TRBD1 (6 bases). Germline CDR1 reads MNHEY; CDR2 reads SVGAGI. The V and J ends lost 0 bases and 4 bases respectively, with 9 bases between them. The CDR3 is made up of 14 amino acids. The CDR3 sequence: CASSYSRQVYGYTF. The DNA of the CDR3 is TGTGCCAGCAGTTACTCCCGACAGGTCTATGGCTACACCTTC.

This rearrangement joins TRBV7-8 to TRBJ2-3; D unclear. CDR3 size: 11 residues. The ends were cut back, 5 bases at V and 2 bases at J, with 2 bases in the middle. Per the germline V gene, CDR1 is SGHVS and CDR2 is FQNEAQ. CDR3 sequence: CASSHTDTQYF. The CDR3 nucleotides read TGTGCCAGCAGCCACACAGATACGCAGTATTTT.